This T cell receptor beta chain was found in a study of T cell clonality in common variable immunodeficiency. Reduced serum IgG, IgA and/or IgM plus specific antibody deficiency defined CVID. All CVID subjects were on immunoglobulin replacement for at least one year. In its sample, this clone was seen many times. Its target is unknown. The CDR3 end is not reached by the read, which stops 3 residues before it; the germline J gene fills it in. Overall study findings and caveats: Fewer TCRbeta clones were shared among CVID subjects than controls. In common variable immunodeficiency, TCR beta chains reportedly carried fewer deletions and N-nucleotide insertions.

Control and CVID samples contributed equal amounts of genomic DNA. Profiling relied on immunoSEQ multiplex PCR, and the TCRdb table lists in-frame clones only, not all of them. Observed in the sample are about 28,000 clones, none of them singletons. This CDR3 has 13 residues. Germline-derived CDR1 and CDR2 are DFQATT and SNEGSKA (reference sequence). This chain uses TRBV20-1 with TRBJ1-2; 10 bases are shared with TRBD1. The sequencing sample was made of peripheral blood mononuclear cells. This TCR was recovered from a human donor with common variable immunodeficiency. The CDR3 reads CSASDRGQYGYTF. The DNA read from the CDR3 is TGCAGTGCTAGCGACAGGGGGCAATACGGC.